This T cell receptor (beta chain) was profiled in a study of regulatory T cells. General study points: Hydrophobic residues at CDR3 positions 6 and 7 were enriched in conventional CD4+ T cells of CD3G-deficient patients.

Turning to this clone: No antigen is known for it.

Germline CDR1 MDHEN, CDR2 SYDVKM. Trimming pared 5 bases from V and 8 bases from J, leaving 13 bases between. The CDR3 extends over 13 amino acids. Primers: 52 TRBV forward and 13 TRBJ reverse. The data were produced by immunoSEQ multiplex PCR, yet TCRdb's version contains in-frame clones alone and is incomplete. The table records under 30,000 clones, over 75% of them present only once. This chain joins TRBV28 and TRBJ2-1; TRBD2 might be the D (5 bases). The specimen sequenced was conventional CD4+ T cells sorted from blood. The receptor's source is a child under 18 with CD3G deficiency. The CDR3 spells CASSPRPSYEQFF. The DNA for the CDR3 is TGTGCCAGCAGTCCCAGACCTAGCTATGAGCAGTTCTTC.